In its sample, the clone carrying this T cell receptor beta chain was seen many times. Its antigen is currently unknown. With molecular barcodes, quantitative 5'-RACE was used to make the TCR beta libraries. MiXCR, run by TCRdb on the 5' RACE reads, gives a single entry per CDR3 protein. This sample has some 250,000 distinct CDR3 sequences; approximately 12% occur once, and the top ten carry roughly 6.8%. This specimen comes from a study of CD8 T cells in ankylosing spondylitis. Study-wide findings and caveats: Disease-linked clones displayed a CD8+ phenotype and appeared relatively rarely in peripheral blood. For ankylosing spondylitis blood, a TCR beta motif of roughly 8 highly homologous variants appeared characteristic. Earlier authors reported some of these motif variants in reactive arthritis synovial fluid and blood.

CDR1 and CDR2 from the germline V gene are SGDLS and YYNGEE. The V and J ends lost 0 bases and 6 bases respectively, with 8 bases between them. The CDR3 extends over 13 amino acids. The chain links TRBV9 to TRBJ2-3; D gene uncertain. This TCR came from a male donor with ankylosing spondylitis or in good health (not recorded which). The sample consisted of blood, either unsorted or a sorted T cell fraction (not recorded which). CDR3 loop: CASSVAGSDTQYF. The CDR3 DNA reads TGTGCCAGCAGCGTAGCCGGATCCGATACGCAGTATTTT.